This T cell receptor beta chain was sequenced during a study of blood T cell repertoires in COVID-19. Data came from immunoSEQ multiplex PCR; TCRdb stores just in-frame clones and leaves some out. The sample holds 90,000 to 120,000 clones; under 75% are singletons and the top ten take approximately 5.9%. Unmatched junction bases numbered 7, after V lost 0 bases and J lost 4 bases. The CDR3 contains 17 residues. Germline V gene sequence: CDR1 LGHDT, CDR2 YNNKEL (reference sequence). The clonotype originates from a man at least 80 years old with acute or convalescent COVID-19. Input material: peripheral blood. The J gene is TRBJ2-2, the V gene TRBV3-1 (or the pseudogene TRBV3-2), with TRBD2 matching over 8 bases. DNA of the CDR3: TGTGCCAGCAGCCAAGAGGGTCTTGCGGGAGGCACCGGGGAGCTGTTTTTT. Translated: CASSQEGLAGGTGELFF.